This section outlines one T cell receptor (beta chain) sequence together with its context. This clone was picked up one time. Its antigen has not been determined. No base quality information exists; no much larger clone differs at one position. Donors formed part of the validation cohort, which comprised over a hundred subjects and was distinct from the first cohort of over 500 subjects. The sample is drawn from a study of cytomegalovirus exposure and HLA in healthy donors (dated by TCRdb to the late 2010s). Turning to the overall study: According to a later analysis, one platform produced both the roughly 120 validation repertoires and the 666 repertoires of the first cohort. To predict cytomegalovirus infection status, the study brought together high-throughput TCR immunosequencing, statistical association of individual TCRs with disease status, and machine learning. Along with the roughly 670-subject first cohort, a separate validation cohort of 120 different subjects was used. The study was designed to test whether signatures of past pathogen exposure could be identified by cataloging public T cell receptors. Beyond this particular receptor, the publication reports: A later analysis lacked HLA typing for the validation cohort, so it scored co-occurrence in that cohort across all 130 or so repertoires. Cytomegalovirus status was reported to be diagnosed by the classifier with high specificity and sensitivity in both the original and validation cohorts. In a later analysis, TCRs clustered in the first cohort were found to also tend to co-occur in the approximately 120 validation repertoires, with 94% of cluster scores above 0. Most TCR sequences were observed very rarely across donors, whereas some public TCRs were present in many individuals. According to the authors, the approach could potentially be generalized to other disease states and immunological phenotypes. In the study, 164 TCR beta chains were listed as associated with cytomegalovirus. In vitro tests confirmed that a few of the cytomegalovirus-associated TCR beta chains recognize cytomegalovirus antigens.

The CDR3 measures 14 amino acids from cysteine to phenylalanine. Only the CDR3 region is kept as DNA, spanning 42 bases read in frame from base 1. Trimming costs V 7 bases and J 0 bases, and their ends lie 12 bases apart. CDR1 is given as SGDLS and CDR2 as YYNGEE, both from the germline V gene. The method was the immunoSEQ multiplex PCR assay. Processing in the source paper ran as follows. A statistical classification framework was built for diagnosing cytomegalovirus status from the catalog of TCR beta chain sequences. TCRdb took over this immuneACCESS table, retaining in-frame rearrangements with V and J assigned. Such tables are incomplete; in checked studies, under half of the missing clones stem from an unresolved V gene, and the remainder is unexplained. That table gives V, J and clone size, and the DNA gave D and trimming. This sample has more than 90,000 clones in its table, and 80% to 90% of those were observed once. The ten top clones hold about 4.1% of the sample.

The source material was PBMCs. The clonotype comes from a man between 18 and 29 years old in good health and CMV-seropositive. The chain is encoded by TRBV9 joined to TRBJ2-3, with a tentative D gene TRBD2 over 6 matching bases. The CDR3 has the sequence CASGIAVSTDTQYF. At the DNA level, the sequence is TGTGCCAGCGGTATAGCGGTTAGCACAGATACGCAGTATTTT.